Each of the 5 T cell receptor beta chains below was sequenced from the same sample in a study of Graves' ophthalmopathy and Graves' hyperthyroidism. Scientists amplified the TCR beta CDR3 regions from RNA transcripts. Investigators did first-round RT-PCR with HTBI primers, then second-round multiplex PCR. From the multiplex PCR reads, TCRdb called clonotypes with MiXCR, one entry per CDR3 protein. This sample has hundreds of thousands of distinct CDR3 sequences, with 22% found just once. Sequenced: peripheral blood. The receptor set was obtained from a woman aged 18-29 years with stable Graves' hyperthyroidism. Some clones in this sample may be carry-over from other donors' samples.

This clonotype showed up many times. The chain combines TRBV12-3 or TRBV12-4 with TRBJ2-2; TRBD2 might be the D (6 bases). V gave up 5 bases and J gave up 5 bases, with 21 bases separating them. The CDR3 consists of 17 residues. The CDR3 loop is CASSLGIAARGTGELFF. CDR3 bases: TGTGCCAGCAGTCTAGGCATAGCGGCCAGAGGAACCGGGGAGCTGTTTTTT.

V gene TRBV28 combines with J gene TRBJ1-1; TRBD1 is a possible D gene (5 bases). V was pared by 5 bases and J by 3 bases, with 16 bases between. Germline lookup yields CDR1 MDHEN and CDR2 SYDVKM. The CDR3 length is 15 residues. The DNA of the CDR3 is TGTGCCAGCAGTCCCCCACGGGGCAAGTACACTGAAGCTTTCTTT. Translating gives CASSPPRGKYTEAFF.

This clonotype was seen more than once but under ten times. V and J are TRBV7-3 and TRBJ1-1; a weak D match, TRBD1 (6 bases). The CDR3 extends over 16 amino acids. V lost 3 bases and J lost 5, with 19 bases in between. From germline, CDR1 is SGHTA and CDR2 FQGTGA. This CDR3 is CASSLRDNTRGTEAFF. In nucleotides, the CDR3 is TGTGCCAGCAGCTTGAGGGACAACACCCGAGGAACTGAAGCTTTCTTT.

This clonotype was picked up many times. V usage is TRBV12-3 or TRBV12-4 and J usage is TRBJ1-1; D remains ambiguous. Trimming pared 2 bases from V and 3 bases from J, leaving 10 bases between. The CDR3 contains 14 residues. CDR3 loop: CASSLSTGHTEAFF. CDR3 nucleotide sequence: TGTGCCAGCAGTTTAAGTACCGGTCACACTGAAGCTTTCTTT.

The chain has TRBV14 and TRBJ2-7; no clear D gene. The germline gives CDR1 SGHDN, CDR2 FVKESK. V gave up 4 bases and J gave up 6 bases, with 13 bases separating them. The CDR3 consists of 13 residues. Here the CDR3 reads CASSPRHIGEQYF. Here the CDR3 DNA reads TGTGCCAGCAGCCCCCGACATATCGGCGAGCAGTACTTC.